This record concerns one TCR beta chain sequence. What it binds is unknown. V dropped 6 bases and J dropped 5; count of bases not matched to a gene: 12. The CDR3 has 16 residues. Germline V lookup: CDR1 SGHAT, CDR2 FQNNGV. The sample originates from a study of T cells in localized non-small cell lung cancer. Overall study findings and caveats: Heterogeneity is still possible, as just one tumor region was sequenced. With higher T cell density in blood came longer overall survival. Adjacent uninvolved lung tissue had the highest T cell clonality, exceeding tumor. There were a median about 53 of the top 100 tumor clones appearing in adjacent lung.

Sequencing used immunoSEQ multiplex PCR; TCRdb keeps in-frame clones, though not all of them. The table lists about 20,000 clones, 75% to 90% of them singletons. Material: peripheral blood, obtained before any cancer treatment. The origin of this receptor is a man aged 35 to 70 with stage I lung adenocarcinoma. The chain recombines TRBV11-2 with TRBJ2-5; 10 positions agree with TRBD1. The CDR3 DNA is TGTGCCAGCAGTCCTAGACAGGGGGCGTCAGGGGAGACCCAGTACTTC. Amino acids: CASSPRQGASGETQYF.